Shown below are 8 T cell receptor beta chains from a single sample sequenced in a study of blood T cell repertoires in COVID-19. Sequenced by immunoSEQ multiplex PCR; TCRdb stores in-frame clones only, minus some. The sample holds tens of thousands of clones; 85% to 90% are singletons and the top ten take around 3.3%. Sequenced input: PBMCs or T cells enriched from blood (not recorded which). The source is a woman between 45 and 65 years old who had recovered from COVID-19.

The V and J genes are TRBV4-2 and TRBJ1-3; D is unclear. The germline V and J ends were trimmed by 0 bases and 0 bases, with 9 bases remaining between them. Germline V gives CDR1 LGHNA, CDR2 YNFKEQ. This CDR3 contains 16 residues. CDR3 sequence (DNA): TGTGCCAGCAGCCAAGAACGGCGGCACTCTGGAAACACCATATATTTT. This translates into CASSQERRHSGNTIYF.

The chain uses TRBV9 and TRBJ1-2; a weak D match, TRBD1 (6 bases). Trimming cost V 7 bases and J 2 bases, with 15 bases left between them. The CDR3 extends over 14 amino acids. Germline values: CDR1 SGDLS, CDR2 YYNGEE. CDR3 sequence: CASDTGRGNYGYTF. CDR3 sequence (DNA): TGTGCCAGCGATACTGGCAGGGGAAACTATGGCTACACCTTC.

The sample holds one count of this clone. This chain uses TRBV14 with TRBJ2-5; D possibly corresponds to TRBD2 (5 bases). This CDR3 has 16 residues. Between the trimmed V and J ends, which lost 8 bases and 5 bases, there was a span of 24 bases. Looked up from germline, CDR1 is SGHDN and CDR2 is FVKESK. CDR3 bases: TGTGCCAGCTCCCTAGCCCGGGTCCAATCTTCTGAGACCCAGTACTTC. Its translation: CASSLARVQSSETQYF.

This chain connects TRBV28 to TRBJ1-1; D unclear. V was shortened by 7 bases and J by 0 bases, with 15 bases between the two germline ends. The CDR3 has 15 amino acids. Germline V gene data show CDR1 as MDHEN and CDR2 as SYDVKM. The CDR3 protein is CASTPFGILNTEAFF. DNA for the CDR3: TGTGCCAGCACACCTTTCGGGATATTGAACACTGAAGCTTTCTTT. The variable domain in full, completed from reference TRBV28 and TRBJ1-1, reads DVKVTQSSRYLVKRTGEKVFLECVQDMDHENMFWYRQDPGLGLRLIYFSYDVKMKEKGDIPEGYSVSREKKERFSLILESASTNQTSMYLCASTPFGILNTEAFFGQGTRLTVV.

CDR3 protein: CASATPGGGAPNEQFF. In DNA form, the CDR3 reads TGTGCCTCAGCAACACCCGGCGGGGGGGCCCCGAATGAGCAGTTCTTC. The chain employs TRBV7-2 and TRBJ2-1, with 9 bases that match TRBD2. Germline V gives CDR1 SGHTA, CDR2 FQGNSA. CDR3 length equals 16 residues. Trimming removed 11 bases from V and 7 bases from J; junction bases left unmatched: 18.

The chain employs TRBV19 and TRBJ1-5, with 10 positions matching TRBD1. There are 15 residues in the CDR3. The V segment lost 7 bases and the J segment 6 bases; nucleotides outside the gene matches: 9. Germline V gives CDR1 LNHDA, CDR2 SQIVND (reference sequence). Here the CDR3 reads CASIDRGRSGQPQHF. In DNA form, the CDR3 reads TGTGCCAGTATCGACAGGGGGCGAAGTGGTCAGCCCCAGCATTTT.

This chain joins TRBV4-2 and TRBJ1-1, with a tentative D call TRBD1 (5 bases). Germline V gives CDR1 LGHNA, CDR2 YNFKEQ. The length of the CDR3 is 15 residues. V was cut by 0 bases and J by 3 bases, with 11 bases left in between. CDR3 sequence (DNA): TGTGCCAGCAGCCAAGATACTGGAGGGGACACTGAAGCTTTCTTT. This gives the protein CASSQDTGGDTEAFF.

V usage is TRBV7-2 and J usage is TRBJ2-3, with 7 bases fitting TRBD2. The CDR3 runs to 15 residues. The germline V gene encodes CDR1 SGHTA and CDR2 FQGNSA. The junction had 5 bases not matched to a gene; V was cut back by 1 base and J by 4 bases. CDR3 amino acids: CASSLVAGESDTQYF. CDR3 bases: TGTGCCAGCAGCTTAGTGGCGGGAGAATCAGATACGCAGTATTTT. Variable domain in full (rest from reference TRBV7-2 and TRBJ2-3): GAGVSQSPSNKVTEKGKDVELRCDPISGHTALYWYRQSLGQGLEFLIYFQGNSAPDKSGLPSDRFSAERTGGSVSTLTIQRTQQEDSAVYLCASSLVAGESDTQYFGPGTRLTVL.